These T cell receptor beta chains were read from a single sample in a study of T cell changes during pregnancy in multiple sclerosis. Some clones are missing from TCRdb's copy, which holds only in-frame ones; the method was immunoSEQ multiplex PCR. The table shows tens of thousands of clones, with 92% occurring only once. This specimen was peripheral blood, taken in the first trimester of pregnancy. These receptors originate from a female donor in good health, enrolled as a control in a pregnancy study. CDR3s include the opening cysteine and the closing phenylalanine or tryptophan. The D gene is left open where the match is weak.

CDR3: CASSDRAYGYTF
DNA: TGTGCCAGCAGCGACAGAGCCTATGGCTACACCTTC
J: TRBJ1-2
V: TRBV2
D: -

CDR3: CASTGRLEAFF
DNA: TGTGCCAGCACGGGGAGACTTGAAGCTTTCTTT
J: TRBJ1-1
V: TRBV6-1
D: -

CDR3: CASSHGTGRSYEQYF
DNA: TGTGCCAGCAGCCATGGGACAGGGAGATCCTACGAGCAGTACTTC
J: TRBJ2-7
V: TRBV7-9
D: TRBD1

CDR3: CASSVRGFSSYNEQFF
DNA: TGTGCCAGCAGCGTACGGGGGTTCAGCTCCTACAATGAGCAGTTCTTC
J: TRBJ2-1
V: TRBV9
D: -

CDR3: CASTSLAGNYEQYF
DNA: TGTGCCAGCACCTCCCTAGCGGGGAACTACGAGCAGTACTTC
J: TRBJ2-7
V: TRBV7-2
D: TRBD2

CDR3: CASSQDVKRGRLIYEQYF
DNA: TGCGCCAGCAGCCAAGATGTAAAGAGGGGGCGGTTGATCTACGAGCAGTACTTC
J: TRBJ2-7
V: TRBV4-1
D: TRBD1

CDR3: CASSITGGGTGELFF
DNA: TGTGCCAGTAGTATAACGGGGGGGGGCACCGGGGAGCTGTTTTTT
J: TRBJ2-2
V: TRBV19
D: TRBD2

CDR3: CASSLQTGGTGELFF
DNA: TGTGCCAGCAGTTTACAGACAGGGGGCACCGGGGAGCTGTTTTTT
J: TRBJ2-2
V: TRBV27
D: TRBD1

CDR3: CASSIDLLASYEQYF
DNA: TGTGCCAGTAGTATAGATCTCCTAGCGAGCTACGAGCAGTACTTC
J: TRBJ2-7
V: TRBV19
D: -

CDR3: CASSVEEGFGGYTF
DNA: TGTGCCAGCAGCGTAGAGGAGGGATTCGGTGGCTACACCTTC
J: TRBJ1-2
V: TRBV9
D: -

CDR3: CSATGVEQFF
DNA: TGCAGTGCCACAGGGGTTGAGCAGTTCTTC
J: TRBJ2-1
V: TRBV20-1
D: TRBD1

CDR3: CASSETGTRGHTQYF
DNA: TGTGCCAGCAGTGAAACAGGGACTAGAGGGCATACGCAGTATTTT
J: TRBJ2-3
V: TRBV2
D: TRBD2

CDR3: CASSVAPGYEQYF
DNA: TGTGCCAGCAGCGTAGCTCCCGGGTACGAGCAGTACTTC
J: TRBJ2-7
V: TRBV9
D: -

CDR3: CASSDRQGSYEQYF
DNA: TGTGCCAGCAGTGATCGACAAGGCTCCTACGAGCAGTACTTC
J: TRBJ2-7
V: TRBV2
D: -

CDR3: CASSSGAGGPGANVLTF
DNA: TGTGCCAGCAGCTCTGGGGCCGGGGGTCCCGGGGCCAACGTCCTGACTTTC
J: TRBJ2-6
V: TRBV5-4
D: -

CDR3: CASSLTLSGRVETQYF
DNA: TGTGCCAGCAGCTTAACGCTGAGCGGGAGGGTTGAGACCCAGTACTTC
J: TRBJ2-5
V: TRBV11-2
D: TRBD2